This TCR beta chain appears in the sequencing data of a study of blood T cell repertoires in COVID-19 (dated by TCRdb to the early 2020s). Regarding the study in general: The collaborator samples originated in the United States, Italy and Spain and spanned the acute and convalescent phases of COVID-19. Where HLA class I and class II types were available, the types were taken from metadata supplied by the sample provider, not from assay-based typing. The dataset comprised deeply sampled blood TCRbeta repertoires from subjects exposed to, actively infected with, or recovered from COVID-19. The samples were drawn from the first 160 participants of the ongoing ImmuneRACE study and from 1,254 subjects provided by 6 global collaborators. The material from the prospective study consisted of cDNA or gDNA derived from T cells, B-cell-depleted T cells, or PBMCs. The sample metadata nearly always contained a de-identified subject ID, COVID-19 status, age in years and sex. The repertoires were released in a freely available public database intended as a resource for research on the immune response to SARS-CoV-2. The investigation overall reported the following: The quantity of clinical and demographic metadata differed by source and by participant and was supplied without curation.

TCRbeta CDR3 regions were amplified from genomic DNA using the immunoSEQ Assay, a bias-controlled multiplex PCR. The source study handled its data this way. The number of nucleated cells in each sample was estimated by amplification of reference gene primers within the assay. To quantify the absolute abundance of each unique TCRbeta CDR3 rearrangement, sequence reads were collapsed and filtered. For each sample, productive Simpson clonality was calculated by taking the square root of Simpson's diversity index across productive rearrangements. In its TCRdb copy, this immuneACCESS table keeps in-frame sequences only and misses some clones. Where compared with another copy, unresolved V genes explain less than half of these, and the others have no known cause. For V, J and clone size, that table is used; D and trimming come from the DNA. This sample comprises hundreds of thousands of clones, 80% to 90% of them detected only once. Approximately 9.3% of the sample is held by the ten biggest clonotypes.

A remark on this clone: There is no known antigen for this receptor. Base quality data are lacking; no much larger clone is found one base away.

The CDR3 starts with the cysteine, ends with the phenylalanine, and has 16 residues. The kept DNA is CDR3 alone, 48 bases in frame from the first base. Deletion took 0 bases off V and 1 base off J, with a span of 12 bases between the germline ends. The germline V gene sets CDR1 to SGHAT and CDR2 to FQNNGV. Participants in the prospective study were enrolled through a virtual design, were aged roughly 18 to 100 years, and lived in roughly 26 United States geographic areas. Cohort assignment in the prospective study relied on participant-reported clinical history from a screening survey and a study questionnaire. Recovered participants in ImmuneRACE Cohort 3 were defined by two consecutive negative NP/OP PCR tests, clearance by a healthcare professional, or resolution of symptoms. Mobile phlebotomists in the prospective study collected whole blood, serum and a nasopharyngeal or oropharyngeal swab from every participant. Participants in the prospective study had the option to provide additional blood draws and questionnaires over a roughly 2-month period. Blood samples from the prospective study were shipped frozen or at room temperature prior to DNA extraction.

The sequence was collected from a woman in her forties or fifties who had recovered from COVID-19. The rearrangement combines TRBV11-2 with TRBJ1-1; the D gene cannot be resolved reliably. Material: PBMCs or T cells enriched from blood (not recorded which). The nucleotides are TGTGCCAGCAGCTTAGATATTTTCCGGAGGAACACTGAAGCTTTCTTT. This is translated as CASSLDIFRRNTEAFF.